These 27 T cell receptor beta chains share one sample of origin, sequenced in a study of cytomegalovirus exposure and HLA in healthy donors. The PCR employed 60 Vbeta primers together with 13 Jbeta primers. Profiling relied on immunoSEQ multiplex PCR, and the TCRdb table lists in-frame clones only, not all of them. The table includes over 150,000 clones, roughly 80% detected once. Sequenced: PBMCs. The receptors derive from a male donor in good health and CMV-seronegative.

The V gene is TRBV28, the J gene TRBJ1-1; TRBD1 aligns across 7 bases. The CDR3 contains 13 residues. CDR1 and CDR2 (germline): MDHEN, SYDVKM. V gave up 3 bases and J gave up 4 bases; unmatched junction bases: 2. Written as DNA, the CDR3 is TGTGCCAGCAGTTTCGCAGGGGGCACTGAAGCTTTCTTT. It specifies CASSFAGGTEAFF.

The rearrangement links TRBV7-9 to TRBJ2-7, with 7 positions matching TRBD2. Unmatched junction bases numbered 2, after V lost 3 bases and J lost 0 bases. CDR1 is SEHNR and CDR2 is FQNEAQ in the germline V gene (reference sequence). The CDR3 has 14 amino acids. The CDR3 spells CASSFRGSSYEQYF. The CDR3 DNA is TGTGCCAGCAGCTTTCGCGGGAGCTCCTACGAGCAGTACTTC. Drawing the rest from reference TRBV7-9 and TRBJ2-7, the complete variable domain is DTGVSQNPRHKITKRGQNVTFRCDPISEHNRLYWYRQTLGQGPEFLTYFQNEAQLEKSRLLSDRFSAERPKGSFSTLEIQRTEQGDSAMYLCASSFRGSSYEQYFGPGTRLTVT.

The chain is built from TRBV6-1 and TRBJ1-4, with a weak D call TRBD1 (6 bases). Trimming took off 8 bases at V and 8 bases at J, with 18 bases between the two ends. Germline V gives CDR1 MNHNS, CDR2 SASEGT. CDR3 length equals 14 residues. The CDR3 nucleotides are TGTGCCAGCGCTAACGGGGGGGCCGGGGAAAAACTGTTTTTT. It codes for CASANGGAGEKLFF.

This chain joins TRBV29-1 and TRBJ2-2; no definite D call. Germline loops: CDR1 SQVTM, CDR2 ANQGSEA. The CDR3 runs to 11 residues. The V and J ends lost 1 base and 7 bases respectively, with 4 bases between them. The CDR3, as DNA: TGCAGCGTTGAAGGCGGCGGGGAGCTGTTTTTT. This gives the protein CSVEGGGELFF.

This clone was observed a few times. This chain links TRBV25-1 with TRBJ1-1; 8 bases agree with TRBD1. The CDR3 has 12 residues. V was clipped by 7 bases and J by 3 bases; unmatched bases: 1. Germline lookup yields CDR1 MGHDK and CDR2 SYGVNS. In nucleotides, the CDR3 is TGTGCCAGCACAGGGGGCTACACTGAAGCTTTCTTT. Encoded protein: CASTGGYTEAFF. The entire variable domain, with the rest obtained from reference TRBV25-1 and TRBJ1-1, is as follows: EADIYQTPRYLVIGTGKKITLECSQTMGHDKMYWYQQDPGMELHLIHYSYGVNSTEKGDLSSESTVSRIRTEHFPLTLESARPSHTSQYLCASTGGYTEAFFGQGTRLTVV.

The CDR3 here is CASSGGQGYYGYTF. The CDR3 region has the DNA TGTGCCAGCAGCGGGGGACAGGGGTATTATGGCTACACCTTC. This chain links TRBV9 with TRBJ1-2; 10 bases are a match to TRBD1. The J segment lost 5 bases and the V segment lost 3 bases, leaving 4 bases of the junction unmatched. The CDR3 is 14 amino acids. Germline CDR1 SGDLS, CDR2 YYNGEE. Drawing the rest from reference TRBV9 and TRBJ1-2, the complete variable domain is DSGVTQTPKHLITATGQRVTLRCSPRSGDLSVYWYQQSLDQGLQFLIQYYNGEERAKGNILERFSAQQFPDLHSELNLSSLELGDSALYFCASSGGQGYYGYTFGSGTRLTVV.

The CDR3 bases are TGTGCCACCGGGAGGGCCTTTTCGCTTGAGCAGTTCTTC. It is translated as CATGRAFSLEQFF. The chain carries TRBV27 and TRBJ2-1; TRBD2 matches 8 bases. Germline lookup yields CDR1 MNHEY and CDR2 SMNVEV (reference sequence). With V trimmed by 10 bases and J by 9 bases, 11 bases remained unmatched. The CDR3 is 13 residues long.

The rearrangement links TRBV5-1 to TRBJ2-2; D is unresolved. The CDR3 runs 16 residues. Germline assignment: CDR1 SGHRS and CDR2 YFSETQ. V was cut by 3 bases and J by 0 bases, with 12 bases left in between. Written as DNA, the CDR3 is TGCGCCAGCAGCTCCCCGGAGAATTCGAACACCGGGGAGCTGTTTTTT. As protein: CASSSPENSNTGELFF. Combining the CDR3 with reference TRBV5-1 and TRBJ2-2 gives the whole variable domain KAGVTQTPRYLIKTRGQQVTLSCSPISGHRSVSWYQQTPGQGLQFLFEYFSETQRNKGNFPGRFSGRQFSNSRSEMNVSTLELGDSALYLCASSSPENSNTGELFFGEGSRLTVL.

The CDR3 DNA reads as TGTGCCAGCAGTGAATTCGGGGACAGTTTTCAGCCCCAGCATTTT. Amino acid sequence: CASSEFGDSFQPQHF. The chain couples TRBV2 to TRBJ1-5, with TRBD1 matching over 7 bases. Losses at the gene ends were 2 bases for V and 6 bases for J; bases not matched to a gene: 7. This CDR3 comprises 15 residues. CDR1 is SNHLY and CDR2 is FYNNEI in the germline V gene.

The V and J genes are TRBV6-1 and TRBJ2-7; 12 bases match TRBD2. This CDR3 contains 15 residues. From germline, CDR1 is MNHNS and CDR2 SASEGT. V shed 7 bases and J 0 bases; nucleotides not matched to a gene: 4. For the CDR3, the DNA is TGTGCCAGCACCCCGACTAGCGGGAGCTCCTACGAGCAGTACTTC. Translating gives CASTPTSGSSYEQYF.

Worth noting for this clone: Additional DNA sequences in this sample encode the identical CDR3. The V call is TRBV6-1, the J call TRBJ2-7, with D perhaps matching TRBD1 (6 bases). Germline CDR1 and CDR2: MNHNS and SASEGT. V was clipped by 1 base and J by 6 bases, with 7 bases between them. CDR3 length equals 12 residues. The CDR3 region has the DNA TGTGCCAGCAGTGAAGTGGGGGCCGAGCAGTACTTC. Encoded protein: CASSEVGAEQYF.

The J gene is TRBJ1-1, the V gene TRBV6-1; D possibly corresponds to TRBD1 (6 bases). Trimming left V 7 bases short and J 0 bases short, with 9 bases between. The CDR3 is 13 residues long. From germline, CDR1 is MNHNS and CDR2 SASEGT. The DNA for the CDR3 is TGTGCCAGCAAGGGGGGGATGAACACTGAAGCTTTCTTT. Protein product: CASKGGMNTEAFF.

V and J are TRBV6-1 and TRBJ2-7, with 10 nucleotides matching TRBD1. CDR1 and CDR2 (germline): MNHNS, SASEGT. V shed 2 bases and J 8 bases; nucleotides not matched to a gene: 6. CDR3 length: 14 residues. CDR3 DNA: TGTGCCAGCAGTGAAACGGGACAGGGGCGCAAGCAGTACTTC. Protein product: CASSETGQGRKQYF.

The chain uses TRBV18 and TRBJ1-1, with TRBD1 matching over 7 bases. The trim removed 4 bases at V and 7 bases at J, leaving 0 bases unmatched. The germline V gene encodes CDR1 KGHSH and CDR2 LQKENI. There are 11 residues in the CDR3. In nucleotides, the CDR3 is TGTGCCAGCTCACGGGACAGTGAAGCTTTCTTT. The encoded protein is CASSRDSEAFF.

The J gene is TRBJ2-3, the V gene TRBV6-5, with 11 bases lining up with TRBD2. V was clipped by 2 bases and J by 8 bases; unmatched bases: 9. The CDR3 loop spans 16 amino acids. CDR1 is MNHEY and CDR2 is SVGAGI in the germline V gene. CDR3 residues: CASSYGSGRAGGTQYF. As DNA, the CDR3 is TGTGCCAGCAGTTACGGTAGCGGGAGGGCCGGTGGTACGCAGTATTTT.

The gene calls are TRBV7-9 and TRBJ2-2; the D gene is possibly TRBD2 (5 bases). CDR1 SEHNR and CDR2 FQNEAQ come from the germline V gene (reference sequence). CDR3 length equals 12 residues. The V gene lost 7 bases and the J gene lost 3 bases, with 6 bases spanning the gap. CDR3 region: CASMRDTGELFF. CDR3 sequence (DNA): TGTGCCAGCATGCGGGACACCGGGGAGCTGTTTTTT.

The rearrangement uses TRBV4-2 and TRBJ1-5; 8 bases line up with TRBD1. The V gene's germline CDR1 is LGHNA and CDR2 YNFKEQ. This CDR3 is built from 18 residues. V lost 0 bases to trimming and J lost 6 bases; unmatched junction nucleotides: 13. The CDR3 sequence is CASSQDRIGQGASQPQHF. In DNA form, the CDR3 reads TGTGCCAGCAGCCAAGATAGAATCGGTCAGGGGGCAAGTCAGCCCCAGCATTTT.

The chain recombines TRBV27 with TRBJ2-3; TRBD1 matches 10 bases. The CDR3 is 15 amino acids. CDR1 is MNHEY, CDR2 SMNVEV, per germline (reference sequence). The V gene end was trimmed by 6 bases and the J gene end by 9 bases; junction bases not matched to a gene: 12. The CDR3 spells CASSPGQGNYYTQYF. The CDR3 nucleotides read TGTGCCAGCAGCCCGGGACAGGGGAATTATTACACGCAGTATTTT.

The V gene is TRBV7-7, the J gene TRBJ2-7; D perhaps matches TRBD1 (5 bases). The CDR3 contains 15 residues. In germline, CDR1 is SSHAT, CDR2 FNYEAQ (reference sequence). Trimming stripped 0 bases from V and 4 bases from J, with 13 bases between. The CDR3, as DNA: TGTGCCAGCAGCTTAGCCCAGGGCCTCTTGTACGAGCAGTACTTC. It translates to CASSLAQGLLYEQYF.

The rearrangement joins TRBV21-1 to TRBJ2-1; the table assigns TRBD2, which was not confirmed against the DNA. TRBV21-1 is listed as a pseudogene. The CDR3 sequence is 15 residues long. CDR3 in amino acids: CASTPQGSQDNEQFF. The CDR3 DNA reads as TGTGCCAGCACCCCTCAAGGGAGCCAAGACAATGAGCAGTTCTTC.

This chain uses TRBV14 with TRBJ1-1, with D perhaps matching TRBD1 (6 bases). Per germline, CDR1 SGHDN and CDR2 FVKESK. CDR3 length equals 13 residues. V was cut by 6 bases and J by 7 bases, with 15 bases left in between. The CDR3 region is CASREFVGGEAFF. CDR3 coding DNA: TGTGCCAGCAGAGAATTTGTAGGGGGTGAAGCTTTCTTT.

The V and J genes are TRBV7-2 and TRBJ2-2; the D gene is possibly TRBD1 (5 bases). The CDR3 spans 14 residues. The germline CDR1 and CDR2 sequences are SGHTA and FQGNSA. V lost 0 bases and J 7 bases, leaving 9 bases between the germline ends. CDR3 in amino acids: CASSLAPGIGELFF. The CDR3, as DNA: TGTGCCAGCAGCTTAGCGCCAGGGATCGGGGAGCTGTTTTTT.

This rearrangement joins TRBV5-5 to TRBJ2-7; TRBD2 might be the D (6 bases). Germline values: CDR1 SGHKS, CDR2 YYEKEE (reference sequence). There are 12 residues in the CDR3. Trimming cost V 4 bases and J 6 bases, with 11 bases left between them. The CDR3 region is CASSGRPTEQYF. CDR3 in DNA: TGTGCCAGCAGCGGGAGGCCGACCGAGCAGTACTTC.

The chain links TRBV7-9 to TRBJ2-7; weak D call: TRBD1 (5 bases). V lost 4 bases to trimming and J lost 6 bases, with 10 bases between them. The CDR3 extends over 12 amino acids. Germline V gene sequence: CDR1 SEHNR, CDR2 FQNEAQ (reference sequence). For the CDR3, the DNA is TGTGCCAGCAGCTCTTACAGGTTCGAGCAGTACTTC. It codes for CASSSYRFEQYF.

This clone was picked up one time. The CDR3 sequence is CAMGGGSSYNEQFF. The DNA of the CDR3 is TGCGCCATGGGGGGGGGTTCCAGCTACAATGAGCAGTTCTTC. The J gene is TRBJ2-1, the V gene TRBV10-2, with 7 bases fitting TRBD2. The junction had 9 bases not matched to a gene; V was cut back by 10 bases and J by 3 bases. CDR1 is WSHSY and CDR2 is SAAADI in the germline V gene. CDR3 size: 14 residues.

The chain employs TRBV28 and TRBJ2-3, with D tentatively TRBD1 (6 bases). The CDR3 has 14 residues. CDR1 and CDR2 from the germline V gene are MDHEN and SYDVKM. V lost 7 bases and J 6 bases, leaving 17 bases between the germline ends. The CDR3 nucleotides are TGTGCCAGCATTAAAGGGGGAGATAGGGATACGCAGTATTTT. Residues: CASIKGGDRDTQYF. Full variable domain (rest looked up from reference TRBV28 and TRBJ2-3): DVKVTQSSRYLVKRTGEKVFLECVQDMDHENMFWYRQDPGLGLRLIYFSYDVKMKEKGDIPEGYSVSREKKERFSLILESASTNQTSMYLCASIKGGDRDTQYFGPGTRLTVL.

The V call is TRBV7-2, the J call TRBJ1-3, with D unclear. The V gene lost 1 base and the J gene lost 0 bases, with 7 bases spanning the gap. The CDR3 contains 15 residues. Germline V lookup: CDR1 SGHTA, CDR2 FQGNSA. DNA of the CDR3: TGTGCCAGCAGCTTAGGACTATTCTCTGGAAACACCATATATTTT. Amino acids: CASSLGLFSGNTIYF. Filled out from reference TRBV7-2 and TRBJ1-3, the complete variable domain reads GAGVSQSPSNKVTEKGKDVELRCDPISGHTALYWYRQSLGQGLEFLIYFQGNSAPDKSGLPSDRFSAERTGGSVSTLTIQRTQQEDSAVYLCASSLGLFSGNTIYFGEGSWLTVV.